These 19 T cell receptor beta chains were all obtained from the same sample, sequenced in a study of T cells in Graves' hyperthyroidism and ophthalmopathy. The source material, RNA transcripts, was used to amplify TCR beta CDR3 regions. The HTBI primer set was used in a first-round RT-PCR of the TCR CDR3. A single record per CDR3 protein comes from TCRdb applying MiXCR to the multiplex PCR reads. Here the sample spans some 400,000 distinct CDR3 sequences, approximately 13% being singletons. Input material: blood. Receptors originate from a man aged 25-45 years with Graves' hyperthyroidism that later progressed to Graves' ophthalmopathy.

This clonotype was detected many times. This chain links TRBV5-1 with TRBJ1-6; 8 nucleotides agree with TRBD1. The CDR3 loop spans 14 amino acids. Trimming at V came to 4 bases and at J to 7 bases, leaving 4 bases not matched to a gene. The germline V gene encodes CDR1 SGHRS and CDR2 YFSETQ. The CDR3 loop reads CASSQDRENSPLHF. The CDR3 nucleotides are TGCGCCAGCAGCCAGGACAGGGAAAATTCACCCCTCCACTTT.

This clonotype showed up just a few times. The chain carries TRBV19 and TRBJ2-7; 13 nucleotides line up with TRBD2. With V trimmed by 6 bases and J by 2 bases, 7 bases remained unmatched. CDR1 is LNHDA, CDR2 SQIVND, per germline (reference sequence). The CDR3 has 16 residues. In DNA, the CDR3 is TGTGCCAGTAGATCCGGGACTAGCGGGGAAACCTACGAGCAGTACTTC. Protein sequence: CASRSGTSGETYEQYF.

This clonotype was counted ten times or more. The chain uses TRBV2 and TRBJ1-1; the D is unclear. With 6 bases removed from V and 5 bases from J, the gap between germline ends came to 10 bases. The CDR3 covers 12 residues. Germline-derived CDR1 and CDR2 are SNHLY and FYNNEI. CDR3 nucleotides: TGTGCCAGCAGGGCCGTGGGGACTGAAGCTTTCTTT. Translation gives CASRAVGTEAFF.

The chain employs TRBV4-1 and TRBJ2-2, with D tentatively TRBD2 (5 bases). V dropped 4 bases and J dropped 2 bases, with 17 bases sitting between them. CDR1 and CDR2 (germline): MGHRA, YSYEKL. The CDR3 runs 17 residues. The CDR3 DNA follows: TGCGCCAGCAGCCCGACGGCGGCGGGTCCAAACACCGGGGAGCTGTTTTTT. This codes for CASSPTAAGPNTGELFF.

The gene calls are TRBV7-2 and TRBJ2-7; the D call may be TRBD1 or TRBD2 (6 bases each). This CDR3 has 17 residues. V was trimmed by 1 base and J by 3 bases, leaving 19 bases between them. CDR1 is SGHTA and CDR2 is FQGNSA in the germline V gene. CDR3 nucleotides: TGTGCCAGCAGCTTAGAGGGTCTAGGGGGGCCTAGCTACGAGCAGTACTTC. Translating it yields CASSLEGLGGPSYEQYF. Combining the CDR3 with reference TRBV7-2 and TRBJ2-7 gives the whole variable domain GAGVSQSPSNKVTEKGKDVELRCDPISGHTALYWYRQSLGQGLEFLIYFQGNSAPDKSGLPSDRFSAERTGGSVSTLTIQRTQQEDSAVYLCASSLEGLGGPSYEQYFGPGTRLTVT.

The rearrangement joins TRBV11-3 to TRBJ2-1; the D gene is possibly TRBD2 (5 bases). Germline assignment: CDR1 SGHNT and CDR2 YENEEA. CDR3 size: 12 residues. Trimming left V 3 bases short and J 9 bases short, with 9 bases between. Here the CDR3 DNA reads TGTGCCAGCAGCTTTCGGGAAAGTGAGCAGTTCTTC. It codes for CASSFRESEQFF.

Many counts were recorded for this clonotype. The genes are TRBV9 and TRBJ2-1; D call uncertain. Germline assignment: CDR1 SGDLS and CDR2 YYNGEE. Trimming pared 4 bases from V and 0 bases from J, leaving 5 bases between. This CDR3 region has 13 residues. The CDR3 DNA sequence: TGTGCCAGCAGCCCCCGCTCCTACAATGAGCAGTTCTTC. Protein sequence: CASSPRSYNEQFF.

This clonotype appeared many times. The V and J genes are TRBV27 and TRBJ1-1; 7 positions agree with TRBD1. Germline CDR1 is MNHEY and CDR2 is SMNVEV (reference sequence). J was trimmed by 1 base and V by 6 bases; bases with no gene match: 8. The CDR3 loop spans 15 amino acids. CDR3 sequence reads: CASRRGGQENTEAFF. CDR3 DNA sequence: TGTGCCAGCAGGAGGGGTGGACAGGAGAACACTGAAGCTTTCTTT.

This clonotype has ten or more counts. The rearrangement uses TRBV28 and TRBJ1-3; D perhaps matches TRBD1 (5 bases). The germline gives CDR1 MDHEN, CDR2 SYDVKM. V gave up 3 bases and J gave up 4 bases, with 10 bases separating them. This CDR3 is built from 14 residues. The CDR3 nucleotides are TGTGCCAGCAGTTTGAGGGGCGCGGGAAACACCATATATTTT. It encodes CASSLRGAGNTIYF.

There are many counts of this clonotype. This chain joins TRBV20-1 and TRBJ1-1; 8 bases map to TRBD1. With V trimmed by 6 bases and J by 5 bases, 11 bases remained unmatched. The germline gives CDR1 DFQATT, CDR2 SNEGSKA (reference sequence). This CDR3 has 14 residues. The DNA for the CDR3 is TGCAGTGCCCTTCCGCCAAGACAGGGGACTGAAGCTTTCTTT. This codes for CSALPPRQGTEAFF.

The chain links TRBV19 to TRBJ1-5; D might be TRBD1 (6 bases). V dropped 7 bases and J dropped 7 bases, with 20 bases sitting between them. CDR1 and CDR2 (germline): LNHDA, SQIVND (reference sequence). The length of the CDR3 is 15 residues. In DNA, the CDR3 is TGTGCCAGTACCATTGGGGGGGGCCGGCACCAGCCCCAGCATTTT. Encoded protein: CASTIGGGRHQPQHF.

The chain carries TRBV20-1 and TRBJ2-5, with 10 bases fitting TRBD2. This CDR3 has 15 residues. V dropped 3 bases and J dropped 1; count of bases not matched to a gene: 5. Germline V lookup: CDR1 DFQATT, CDR2 SNEGSKA (reference sequence). In DNA form, the CDR3 reads TGCAGTGCTAGCGGGACTAGCGACCCCCAAGAGACCCAGTACTTC. Protein: CSASGTSDPQETQYF.

This clonotype has a handful of counts. The rearrangement links TRBV9 to TRBJ1-2; perhaps TRBD1 as D (6 bases). The germline V gene has CDR1 SGDLS and CDR2 YYNGEE. This CDR3 contains 16 residues. The ends were cut back, 4 bases at V and 4 bases at J, with 20 bases in the middle. CDR3 bases: TGTGCCAGCAGCCCTCTCATAAGGGGGATAGCCTATGGCTACACCTTC. Protein sequence: CASSPLIRGIAYGYTF.

This clonotype was found many times. The chain uses TRBV3-1 and TRBJ1-4; 7 nucleotides match TRBD1. The germline V gene has CDR1 LGHDT and CDR2 YNNKEL (reference sequence). Trimming cost V 1 base and J 11 bases; bases outside gene matches: 1. The CDR3 covers 12 residues. CDR3 residues: CASSQGGQKLFF. For the CDR3, the DNA is TGTGCCAGCAGCCAAGGGGGACAGAAACTGTTTTTT.

This clonotype was counted between two and nine times. V gene TRBV7-6 combines with J gene TRBJ2-3; 11 bases fit TRBD2. This CDR3 is 20 amino acids long. The V segment lost 5 bases and the J segment 2 bases; nucleotides outside the gene matches: 18. CDR1 SGHVS and CDR2 FNYEAQ come from the germline V gene. The CDR3 is CASSLLTGPGLAAPTDTQYF. The CDR3 DNA reads as TGTGCCAGCAGCCTATTGACAGGACCGGGACTAGCGGCCCCCACAGATACGCAGTATTTT.

The chain recombines TRBV18 with TRBJ1-6, with D unclear. CDR3 length: 12 residues. The V end lost 3 bases, the J end lost 8 bases, and 5 bases lay between the germline ends. Germline CDR1 reads KGHSH; CDR2 reads LQKENI. The CDR3 DNA follows: TGTGCCAGCTCACCGGGAGATTCACCCCTCCACTTT. Translated, it gives CASSPGDSPLHF.

This clonotype showed up just a few times. The chain has TRBV7-9 and TRBJ1-4; D possibly corresponds to TRBD1 (6 bases). This CDR3 is built from 16 residues. V was pared by 5 bases and J by 5 bases, with 18 bases between. Germline CDR1 reads SEHNR; CDR2 reads FQNEAQ (reference sequence). The CDR3, as DNA: TGTGCCAGCAGCGTACGGGGGGGGCGAGACAATGAAAAACTGTTTTTT. Translating gives CASSVRGGRDNEKLFF.

This clonotype was seen repeatedly, ten times or more. The V gene is TRBV2, the J gene TRBJ2-3; D remains ambiguous. The V end lost 3 bases, the J end lost 7 bases, and 5 bases lay between the germline ends. The CDR3 sequence is 11 residues long. Germline V gene data show CDR1 as SNHLY and CDR2 as FYNNEI. The CDR3 reads CASSDSYTQYF. The DNA of the CDR3 is TGTGCCAGCAGTGACAGTTATACGCAGTATTTT.

This clonotype has only a few counts. The chain has TRBV7-6 and TRBJ2-7; TRBD2 agrees at 7 bases. The germline CDR1 and CDR2 sequences are SGHVS and FNYEAQ. V lost 5 bases and J lost 6; bases outside the gene matches: 7. The CDR3 runs to 13 residues. The CDR3 DNA is TGTGCCAGCAGCCCACCCGGGGGGTCCGAGCAGTACTTC. It translates to CASSPPGGSEQYF. Together with reference TRBV7-6 and TRBJ2-7, the CDR3 gives the full variable domain: GAGVSQSPRYKVTKRGQDVALRCDPISGHVSLYWYRQALGQGPEFLTYFNYEAQQDKSGLPNDRFSAERPEGSISTLTIQRTEQRDSAMYRCASSPPGGSEQYFGPGTRLTVT.